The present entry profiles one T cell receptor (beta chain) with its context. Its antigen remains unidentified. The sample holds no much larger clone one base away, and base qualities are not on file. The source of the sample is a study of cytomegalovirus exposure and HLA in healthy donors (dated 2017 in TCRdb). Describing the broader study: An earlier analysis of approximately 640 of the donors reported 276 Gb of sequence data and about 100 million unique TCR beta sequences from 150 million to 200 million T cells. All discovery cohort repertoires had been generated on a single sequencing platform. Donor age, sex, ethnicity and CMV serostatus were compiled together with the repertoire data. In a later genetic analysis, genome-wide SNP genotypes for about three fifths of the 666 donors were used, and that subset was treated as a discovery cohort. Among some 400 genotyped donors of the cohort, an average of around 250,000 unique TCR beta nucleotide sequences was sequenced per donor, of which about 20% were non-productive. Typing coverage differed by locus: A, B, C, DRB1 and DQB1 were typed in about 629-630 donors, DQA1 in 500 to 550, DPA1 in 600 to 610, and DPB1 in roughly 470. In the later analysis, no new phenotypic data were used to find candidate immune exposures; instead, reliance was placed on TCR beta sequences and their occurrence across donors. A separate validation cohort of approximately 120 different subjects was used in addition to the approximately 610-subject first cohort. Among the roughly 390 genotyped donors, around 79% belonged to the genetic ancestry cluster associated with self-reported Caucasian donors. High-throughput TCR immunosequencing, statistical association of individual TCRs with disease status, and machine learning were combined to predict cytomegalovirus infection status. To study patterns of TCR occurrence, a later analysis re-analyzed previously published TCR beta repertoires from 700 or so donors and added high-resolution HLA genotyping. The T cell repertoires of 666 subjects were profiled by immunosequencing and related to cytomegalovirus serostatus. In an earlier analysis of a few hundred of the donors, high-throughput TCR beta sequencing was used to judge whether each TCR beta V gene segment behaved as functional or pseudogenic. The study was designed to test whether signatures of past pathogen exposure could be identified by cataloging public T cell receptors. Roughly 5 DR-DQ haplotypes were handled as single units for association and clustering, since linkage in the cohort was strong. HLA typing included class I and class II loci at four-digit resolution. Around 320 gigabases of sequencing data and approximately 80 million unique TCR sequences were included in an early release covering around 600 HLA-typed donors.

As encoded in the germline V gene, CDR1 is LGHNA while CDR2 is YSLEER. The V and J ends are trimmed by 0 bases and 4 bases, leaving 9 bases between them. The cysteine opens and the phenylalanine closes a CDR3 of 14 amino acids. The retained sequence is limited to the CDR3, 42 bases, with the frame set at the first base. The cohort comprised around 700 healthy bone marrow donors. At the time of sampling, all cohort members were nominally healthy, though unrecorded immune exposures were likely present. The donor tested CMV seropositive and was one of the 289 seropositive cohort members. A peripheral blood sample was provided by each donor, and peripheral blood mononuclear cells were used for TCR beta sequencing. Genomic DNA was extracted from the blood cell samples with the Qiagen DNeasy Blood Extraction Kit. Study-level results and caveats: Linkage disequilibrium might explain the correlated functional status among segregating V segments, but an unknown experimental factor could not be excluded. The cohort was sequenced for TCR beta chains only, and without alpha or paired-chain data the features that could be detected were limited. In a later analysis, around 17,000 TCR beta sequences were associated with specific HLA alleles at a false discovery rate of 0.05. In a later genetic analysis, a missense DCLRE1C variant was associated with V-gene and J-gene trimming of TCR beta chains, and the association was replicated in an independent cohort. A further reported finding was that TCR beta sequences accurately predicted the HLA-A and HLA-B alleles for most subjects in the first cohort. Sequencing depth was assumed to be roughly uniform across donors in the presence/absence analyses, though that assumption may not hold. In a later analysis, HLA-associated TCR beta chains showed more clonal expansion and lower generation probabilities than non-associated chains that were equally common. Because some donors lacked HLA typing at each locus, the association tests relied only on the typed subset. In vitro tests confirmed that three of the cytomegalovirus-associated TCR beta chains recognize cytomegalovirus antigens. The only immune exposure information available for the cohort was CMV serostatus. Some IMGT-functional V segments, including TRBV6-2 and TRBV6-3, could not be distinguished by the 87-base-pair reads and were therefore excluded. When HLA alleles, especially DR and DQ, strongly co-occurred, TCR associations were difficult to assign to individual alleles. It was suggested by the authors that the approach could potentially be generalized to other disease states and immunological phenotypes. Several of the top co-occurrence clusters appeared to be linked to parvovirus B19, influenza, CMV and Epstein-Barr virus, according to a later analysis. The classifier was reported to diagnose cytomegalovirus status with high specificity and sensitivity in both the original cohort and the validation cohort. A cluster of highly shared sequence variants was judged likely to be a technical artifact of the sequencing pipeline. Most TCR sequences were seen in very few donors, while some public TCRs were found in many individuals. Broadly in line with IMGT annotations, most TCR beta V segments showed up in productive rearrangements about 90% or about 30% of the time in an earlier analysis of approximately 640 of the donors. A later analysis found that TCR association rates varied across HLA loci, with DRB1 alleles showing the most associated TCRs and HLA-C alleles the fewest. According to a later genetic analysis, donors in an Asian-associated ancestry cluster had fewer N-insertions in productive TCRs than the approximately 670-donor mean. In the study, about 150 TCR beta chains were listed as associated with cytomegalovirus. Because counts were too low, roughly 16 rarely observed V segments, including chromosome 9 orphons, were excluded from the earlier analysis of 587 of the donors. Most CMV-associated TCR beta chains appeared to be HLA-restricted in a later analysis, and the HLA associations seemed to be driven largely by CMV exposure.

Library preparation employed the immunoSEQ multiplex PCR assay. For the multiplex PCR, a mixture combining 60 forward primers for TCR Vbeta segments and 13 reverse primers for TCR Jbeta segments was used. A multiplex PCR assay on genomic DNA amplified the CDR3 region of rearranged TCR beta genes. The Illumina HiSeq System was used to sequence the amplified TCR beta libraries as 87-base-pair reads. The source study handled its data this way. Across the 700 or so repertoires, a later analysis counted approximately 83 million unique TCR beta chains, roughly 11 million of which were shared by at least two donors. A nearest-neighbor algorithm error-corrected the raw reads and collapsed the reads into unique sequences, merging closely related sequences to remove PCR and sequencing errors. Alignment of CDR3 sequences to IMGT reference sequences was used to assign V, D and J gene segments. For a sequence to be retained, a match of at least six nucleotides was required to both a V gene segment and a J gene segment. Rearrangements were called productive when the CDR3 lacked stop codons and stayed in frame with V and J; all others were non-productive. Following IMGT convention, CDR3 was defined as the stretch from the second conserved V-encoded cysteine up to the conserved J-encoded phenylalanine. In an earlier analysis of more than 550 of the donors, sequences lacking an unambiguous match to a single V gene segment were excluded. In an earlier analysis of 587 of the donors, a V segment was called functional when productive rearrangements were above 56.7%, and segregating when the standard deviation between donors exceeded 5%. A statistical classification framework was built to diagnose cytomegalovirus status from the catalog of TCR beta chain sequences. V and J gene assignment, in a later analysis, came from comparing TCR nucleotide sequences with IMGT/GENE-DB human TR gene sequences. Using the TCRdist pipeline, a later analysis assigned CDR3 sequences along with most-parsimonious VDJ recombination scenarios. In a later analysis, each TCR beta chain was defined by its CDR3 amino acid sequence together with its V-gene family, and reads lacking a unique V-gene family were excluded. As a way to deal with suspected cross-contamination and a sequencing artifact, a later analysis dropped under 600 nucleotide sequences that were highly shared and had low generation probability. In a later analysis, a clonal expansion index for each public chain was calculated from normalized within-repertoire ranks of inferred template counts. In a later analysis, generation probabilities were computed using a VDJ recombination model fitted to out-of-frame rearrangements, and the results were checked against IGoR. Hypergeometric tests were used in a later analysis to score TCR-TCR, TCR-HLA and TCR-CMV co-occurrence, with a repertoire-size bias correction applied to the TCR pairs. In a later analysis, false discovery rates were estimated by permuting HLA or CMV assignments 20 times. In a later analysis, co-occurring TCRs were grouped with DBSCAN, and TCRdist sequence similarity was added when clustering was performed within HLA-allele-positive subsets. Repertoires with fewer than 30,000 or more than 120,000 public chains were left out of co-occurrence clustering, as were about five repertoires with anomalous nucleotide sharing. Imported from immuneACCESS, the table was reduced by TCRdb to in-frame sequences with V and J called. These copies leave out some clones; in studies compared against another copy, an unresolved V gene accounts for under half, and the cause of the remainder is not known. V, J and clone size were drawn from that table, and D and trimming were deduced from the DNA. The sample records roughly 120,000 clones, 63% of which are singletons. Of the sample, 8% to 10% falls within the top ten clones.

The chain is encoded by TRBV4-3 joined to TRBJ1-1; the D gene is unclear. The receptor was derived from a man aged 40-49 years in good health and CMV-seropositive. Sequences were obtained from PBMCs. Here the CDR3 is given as CASSQDSFRTEAFF. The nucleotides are TGCGCCAGCAGCCAAGATTCGTTTCGCACTGAAGCTTTCTTT.